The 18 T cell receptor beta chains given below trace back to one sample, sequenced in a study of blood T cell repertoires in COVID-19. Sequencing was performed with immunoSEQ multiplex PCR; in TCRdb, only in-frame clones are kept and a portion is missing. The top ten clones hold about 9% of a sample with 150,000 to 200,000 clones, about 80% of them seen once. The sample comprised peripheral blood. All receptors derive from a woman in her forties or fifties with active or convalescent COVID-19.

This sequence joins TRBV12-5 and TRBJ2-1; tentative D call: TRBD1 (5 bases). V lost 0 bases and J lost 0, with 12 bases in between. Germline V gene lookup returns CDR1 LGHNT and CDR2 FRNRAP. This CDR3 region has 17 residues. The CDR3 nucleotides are TGTGCTAGTGGTTTGGTGACAGACTGGAGCTCCTACAATGAGCAGTTCTTC. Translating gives CASGLVTDWSSYNEQFF.

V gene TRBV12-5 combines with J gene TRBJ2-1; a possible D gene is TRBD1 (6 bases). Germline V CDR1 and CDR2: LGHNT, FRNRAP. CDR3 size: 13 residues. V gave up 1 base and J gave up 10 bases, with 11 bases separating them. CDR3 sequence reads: CASGLDGRGEQFF. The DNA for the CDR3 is TGTGCTAGTGGTTTGGACGGAAGGGGGGAGCAGTTCTTC. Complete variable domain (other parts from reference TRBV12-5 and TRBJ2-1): DARVTQTPRHKVTEMGQEVTMRCQPILGHNTVFWYRQTMMQGLELLAYFRNRAPLDDSGMPKDRFSAEMPDATLATLKIQPSEPRDSAVYFCASGLDGRGEQFFGPGTRLTVL.

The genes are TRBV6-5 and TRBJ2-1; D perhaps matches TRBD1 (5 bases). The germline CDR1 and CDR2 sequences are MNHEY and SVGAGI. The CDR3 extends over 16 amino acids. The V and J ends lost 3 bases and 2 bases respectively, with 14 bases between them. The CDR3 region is CASSYRRTPPYNEQFF. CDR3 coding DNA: TGTGCCAGCAGTTATAGAAGGACACCCCCCTACAATGAGCAGTTCTTC.

The CDR3 nucleotides read TGTGCCAGTAGTTGGGACTCCGACTCCCGCTATGGCTACACCTTC. Translation: CASSWDSDSRYGYTF. The V call is TRBV19, the J call TRBJ1-2; tentatively, D is TRBD1 (5 bases). Germline V gene data show CDR1 as LNHDA and CDR2 as SQIVND (reference sequence). Trimming removed 5 bases at V and 4 bases at J, with 17 bases between. The CDR3 consists of 15 residues.

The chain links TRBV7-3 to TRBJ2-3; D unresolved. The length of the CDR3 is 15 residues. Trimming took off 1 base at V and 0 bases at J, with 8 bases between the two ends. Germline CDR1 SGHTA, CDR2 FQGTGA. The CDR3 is CASSLIPTSTDTQYF. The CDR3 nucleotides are TGTGCCAGCAGCTTAATCCCAACTAGCACAGATACGCAGTATTTT.

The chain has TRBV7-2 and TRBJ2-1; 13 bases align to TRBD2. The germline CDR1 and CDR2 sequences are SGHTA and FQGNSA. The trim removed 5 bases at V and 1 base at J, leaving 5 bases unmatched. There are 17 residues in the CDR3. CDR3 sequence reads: CASSLRLAGGSYNEQFF. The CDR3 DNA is TGTGCCAGCAGCCTCCGACTAGCGGGAGGTTCCTACAATGAGCAGTTCTTC.

CDR3: CASSVAESQGLTF. CDR3 nucleotide sequence: TGTGCCAGCAGCGTAGCGGAGTCGCAGGGCCTGACTTTC. The genes are TRBV9 and TRBJ2-6; D might be TRBD1 (5 bases). Germline CDR1 and CDR2: SGDLS and YYNGEE. CDR3 size: 13 residues. V lost 0 bases, J lost 15 bases, and 13 bases lay in between.

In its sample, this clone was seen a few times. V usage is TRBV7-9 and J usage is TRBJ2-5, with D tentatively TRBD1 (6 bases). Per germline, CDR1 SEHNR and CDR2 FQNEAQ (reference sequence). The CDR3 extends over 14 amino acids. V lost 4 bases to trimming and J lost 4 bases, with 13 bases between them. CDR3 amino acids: CASSSRTDGETQYF. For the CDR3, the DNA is TGTGCCAGCAGCTCCAGGACAGACGGAGAGACCCAGTACTTC.

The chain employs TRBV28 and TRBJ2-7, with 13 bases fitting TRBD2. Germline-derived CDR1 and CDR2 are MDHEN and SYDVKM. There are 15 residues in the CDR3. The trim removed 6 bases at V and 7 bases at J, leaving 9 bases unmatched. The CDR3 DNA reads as TGTGCCAGCAGCCCCGGACTAGCGGGGGAAGGAGAGCAGTACTTC. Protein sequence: CASSPGLAGEGEQYF.

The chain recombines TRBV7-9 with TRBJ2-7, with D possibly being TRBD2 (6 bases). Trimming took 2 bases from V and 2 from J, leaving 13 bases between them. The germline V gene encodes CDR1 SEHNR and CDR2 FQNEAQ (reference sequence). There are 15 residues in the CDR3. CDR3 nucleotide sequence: TGTGCCAGCAGCTTATATGGAGGGGCACCCTACGAGCAGTACTTC. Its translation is CASSLYGGAPYEQYF. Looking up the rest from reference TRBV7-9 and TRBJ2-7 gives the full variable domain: DTGVSQNPRHKITKRGQNVTFRCDPISEHNRLYWYRQTLGQGPEFLTYFQNEAQLEKSRLLSDRFSAERPKGSFSTLEIQRTEQGDSAMYLCASSLYGGAPYEQYFGPGTRLTVT.

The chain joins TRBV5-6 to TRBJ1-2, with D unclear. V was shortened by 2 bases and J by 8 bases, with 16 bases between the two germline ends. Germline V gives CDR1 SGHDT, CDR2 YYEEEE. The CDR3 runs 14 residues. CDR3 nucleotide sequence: TGTGCCAGCAGCTTTGCCAGCGTGCGTAAGGGCTACACCTTC. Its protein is CASSFASVRKGYTF.

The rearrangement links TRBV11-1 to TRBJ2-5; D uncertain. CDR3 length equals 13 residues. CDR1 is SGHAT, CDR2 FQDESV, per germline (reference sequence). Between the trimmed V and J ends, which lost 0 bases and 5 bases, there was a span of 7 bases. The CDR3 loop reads CASSLAVGETQYF. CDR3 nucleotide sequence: TGTGCCAGCAGCTTAGCGGTCGGGGAGACCCAGTACTTC.

The CDR3 DNA follows: TGTGCCAGCAGCCTCTCTAATGAAAAACTGTTTTTT. Amino acid sequence: CASSLSNEKLFF. The V and J genes are TRBV3-1 (or the pseudogene TRBV3-2) and TRBJ1-4; D is unresolved. The length of the CDR3 is 12 residues. Trimming stripped 4 bases from V and 3 bases from J, with 3 bases between. CDR1 is LGHDT and CDR2 is YNNKEL in the germline V gene (reference sequence).

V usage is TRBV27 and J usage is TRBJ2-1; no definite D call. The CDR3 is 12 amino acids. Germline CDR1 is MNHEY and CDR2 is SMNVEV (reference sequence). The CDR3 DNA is TGTGCGTTCTGGCCCCTCTACAATGAGCAGTTCTTC. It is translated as CAFWPLYNEQFF.

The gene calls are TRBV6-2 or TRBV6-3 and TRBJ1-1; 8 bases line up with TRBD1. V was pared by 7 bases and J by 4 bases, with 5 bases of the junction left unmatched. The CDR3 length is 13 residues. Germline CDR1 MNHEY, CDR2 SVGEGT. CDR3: CASTPDRGTEAFF. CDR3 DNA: TGTGCCAGCACCCCCGACAGGGGCACTGAAGCTTTCTTT.

This CDR3 is CASSLAKDSNYGYTF. In DNA form, the CDR3 reads TGTGCCAGCAGCTTAGCGAAAGACAGTAACTATGGCTACACCTTC. The chain is built from TRBV7-9 and TRBJ1-2; tentative D call: TRBD1 (5 bases). Germline V gene sequence: CDR1 SEHNR, CDR2 FQNEAQ (reference sequence). V was shortened by 0 bases and J by 1 base, with 9 bases between the two germline ends. The CDR3 covers 15 residues.

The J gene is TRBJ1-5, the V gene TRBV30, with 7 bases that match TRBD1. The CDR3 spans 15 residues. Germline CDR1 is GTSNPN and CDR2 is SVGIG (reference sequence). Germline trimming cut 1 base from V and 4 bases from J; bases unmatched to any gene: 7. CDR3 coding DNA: TGTGCCTGGAGTGCCGCGGGGACAGCAAATCAGCCCCAGCATTTT. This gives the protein CAWSAAGTANQPQHF.

The DNA for the CDR3 is TGCGCCAGCAGCCAAGTCGGGCAGGGGAGACCCTCTAACTATGGCTACACCTTC. Its protein product is CASSQVGQGRPSNYGYTF. The chain links TRBV4-3 to TRBJ1-2; tentatively, D is TRBD1 (6 bases). There are 18 residues in the CDR3. Trimming removed 1 base from V and 0 bases from J, with 18 bases in between. Germline-derived CDR1 and CDR2 are LGHNA and YSLEER.